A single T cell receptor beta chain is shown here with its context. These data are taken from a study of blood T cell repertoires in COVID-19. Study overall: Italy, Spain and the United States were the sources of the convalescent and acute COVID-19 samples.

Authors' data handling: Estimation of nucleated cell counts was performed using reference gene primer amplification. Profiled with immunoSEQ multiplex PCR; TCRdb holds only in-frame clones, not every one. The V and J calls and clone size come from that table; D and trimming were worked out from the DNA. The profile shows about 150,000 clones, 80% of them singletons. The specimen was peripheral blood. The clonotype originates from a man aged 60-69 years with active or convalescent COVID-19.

CDR3 protein: CASARGGANQPQHF. The CDR3 bases are TGTGCCAGTGCCAGAGGAGGGGCCAATCAGCCCCAGCATTTT. The chain employs TRBV19 and TRBJ1-5, with D maybe TRBD1 (5 bases). Trimming removed 8 bases from V and 3 bases from J, with 14 bases in between. CDR3 length: 14 amino acids. The germline CDR1 and CDR2 sequences are LNHDA and SQIVND (reference sequence).